These T cell receptor beta chains were read from a single sample in a study of T cells and Merkel cell carcinoma outcomes. Only in-frame clones appear in the TCRdb table, and some are missing; sequencing was by immunoSEQ multiplex PCR. The sample shows 11,000 to 15,000 clones, more than 90% of them seen only once. The sequenced sample consisted of tumor tissue from Merkel cell carcinoma. The receptors stem from a human donor with Merkel cell carcinoma. Each CDR3 is given with its conserved first and last residue. The D gene is left open where the match is weak. Clone size appears in some rows only: once, few, many, or a class for an expanded clone.

d_gene	v_gene	j_gene	abundance	CDR3aa	CDR3nt
.	TRBV7-2	TRBJ1-5	.	CASSLDSSNQPQHF	TGTGCCAGCAGCTTAGACAGTAGCAATCAGCCCCAGCATTTT
.	TRBV4-1	TRBJ2-7	.	CASSQISGTMGYEQYF	TGCGCCAGCAGCCAAATTTCAGGGACCATGGGGTACGAGCAGTACTTC
TRBD1	TRBV5-1	TRBJ2-7	.	CASSGGTGDNEQYF	TGCGCCAGCAGCGGCGGGACAGGGGACAACGAGCAGTACTTC
.	TRBV18	TRBJ2-7	.	CASSPPIEQYF	TGTGCCAGCTCACCCCCGATAGAGCAGTACTTC
.	TRBV11-3	TRBJ2-1	few	CASSSQGTYNEQFF	TGTGCCAGCAGTTCGCAGGGGACCTACAATGAGCAGTTCTTC
TRBD1	TRBV6-5	TRBJ1-5	.	CASSPGTGINQPQHF	TGTGCCAGCAGTCCCGGGACAGGGATCAATCAGCCCCAGCATTTT
.	TRBV5-1	TRBJ2-5	few	CASSAGQTQETQYF	TGCGCCAGCAGCGCCGGACAGACCCAAGAGACCCAGTACTTC
.	TRBV11-2	TRBJ1-1	once	CASSLATEAFF	TGTGCCAGCAGCTTAGCTACTGAAGCTTTCTTT
.	TRBV5-6	TRBJ1-1	.	CASSLPGNTEAFF	TGTGCCAGCAGCCTGCCAGGGAACACTGAAGCTTTCTTT
TRBD2	TRBV30	TRBJ2-7	.	CAWSVAGATSEQYF	TGTGCCTGGAGTGTAGCGGGAGCCACTTCCGAGCAGTACTTC
.	TRBV6-6	TRBJ2-3	.	CASRTDTQYF	TGTGCCAGCAGGACAGATACGCAGTATTTT
.	TRBV29-1	TRBJ1-2	.	CSEGGNYGYTF	TGCAGCGAGGGGGGGAACTATGGCTACACCTTC
.	TRBV7-5	TRBJ2-5	.	CARSSTIRVSGETQYF	TGTGCCAGAAGCTCAACCATCAGGGTATCGGGGGAGACCCAGTACTTC
.	TRBV7-9	TRBJ2-7	.	CASSLGRDSYEQYF	TGTGCCAGCAGCTTAGGCAGGGATTCCTACGAGCAGTACTTC
.	TRBV7-2	TRBJ2-3	.	CASSFGTDTQYF	TGTGCCAGCAGCTTCGGCACAGATACGCAGTATTTT
.	TRBV18	TRBJ1-2	.	CASSPGRSYGYTF	TGTGCCAGCTCACCAGGGAGGAGCTATGGCTACACCTTC
.	TRBV21-1	TRBJ1-1	.	CASSCGENTEAFF	TGTGCCAGCAGCTGCGGGGAGAACACTGAAGCTTTCTTT
.	TRBV2	TRBJ1-6	.	CASKLNSPLHF	TGTGCCAGCAAACTTAATTCACCCCTCCACTTT
.	TRBV20-1	TRBJ2-1	.	CSATPYNEQFF	TGCAGTGCTACCCCGTACAATGAGCAGTTCTTC
.	TRBV20-1	TRBJ2-5	.	CSATPGETQYF	TGCAGTGCTACTCCAGGAGAGACCCAGTACTTC
TRBD2	TRBV7-9	TRBJ2-1	.	CASTQREGGHNEQFF	TGTGCCAGCACCCAGCGGGAGGGTGGGCACAATGAGCAGTTCTTC
.	TRBV18	TRBJ2-5	.	CASSPPTKQETQYF	TGTGCCAGCTCACCACCGACTAAACAAGAGACCCAGTACTTC
.	TRBV5-1	TRBJ2-5	.	CASSFWTDQETQYF	TGCGCCAGCAGCTTTTGGACCGATCAAGAGACCCAGTACTTC
.	TRBV18	TRBJ2-3	.	CASSPFEGPDTQYF	TGTGCCAGCTCACCATTTGAGGGCCCAGATACGCAGTATTTT
.	TRBV29-1	TRBJ1-1	once	CSVAEGVRAFF	TGCAGCGTCGCGGAAGGGGTTCGGGCTTTCTTT
TRBD1	TRBV15	TRBJ1-2	.	CATSGWQGEDYGYTF	TGTGCCACCAGTGGGTGGCAGGGGGAAGACTATGGCTACACCTTC
.	TRBV7-2	TRBJ2-4	.	CASSQMSVNIQYF	TGTGCCAGCAGCCAAATGAGCGTAAACATTCAGTACTTC
.	TRBV28	TRBJ1-2	.	CASSNRFGYTF	TGTGCCAGCAGTAACAGGTTTGGCTACACCTTC